Listed below are T cell receptor beta chains from one sample, sequenced in a study of CXCR3-negative and CXCR3-positive naive CD8 T cells. Reanalyzing the 5' RACE reads, TCRdb keeps one entry per CDR3 protein, without DNA. The sample totals some 6,900 distinct CDR3 sequences. The sequenced sample consisted of naive CXCR3+ CD8+ T cells from blood. The receptor set was obtained from a human donor in good health. Some clones in this sample may be carry-over from other donors' samples. Both conserved end residues are part of each CDR3. Fields, in order: J gene, V gene, clone size, CDR3 protein. Size is stated for part of the rows, as once, few or many counts, or as a class when the clone is expanded.

>TRBJ2-1|TRBV7-9|.
CASSHTSGKGDEQFF
>TRBJ2-1|TRBV10-3|.
CAIDRGDSSYNEQFF
>TRBJ2-7|TRBV29-1|medium-sized
CSVGVPDRGYEQYF
>TRBJ1-2|TRBV29-1|.
CSAKPTSFRKDGYTF
>TRBJ2-1|TRBV7-8|.
CASSLGGEQFF
>TRBJ2-7|TRBV29-1|medium-sized
CSVISDKAYEQYF
>TRBJ2-1|TRBV29-1|medium-sized
CSVDAGGNEQFF
>TRBJ1-1|TRBV9|.
CASSELGQSEAFF
>TRBJ2-5|TRBV29-1|.
CSVDGFRARETQYF
>TRBJ2-2|TRBV29-1|medium-sized
CSADAGTLNTGELFF
>TRBJ1-4|TRBV7-9|.
CASSPTGEREKLFF
>TRBJ1-2|TRBV2|medium-sized
CATTDNYGYTF
>TRBJ2-1|TRBV2|.
CASYDRHHEQFF
>TRBJ1-5|TRBV6-2/TRBV6-3|.
CASTMGGRGNQPQHF
>TRBJ2-1|TRBV3-1|.
CASSQVARPEQFF
>TRBJ2-2|TRBV12-3/TRBV12-4|medium-sized
CASGRLAGSAGELFF
>TRBJ2-5|TRBV7-9|.
CASSRGAETQYF
>TRBJ2-5|TRBV7-3|medium-sized
CASSPVGTGETQYF
>TRBJ2-5|TRBV5-6|medium-sized
CASSTRQDPRETQYF
>TRBJ2-1|TRBV29-1|.
CSLLGQGRYNEQFF
>TRBJ2-7|TRBV7-6|medium-sized
CASSLDSSYEQYF
>TRBJ1-1|TRBV15|.
CATSKDRANTEAFF
>TRBJ1-2|TRBV29-1|medium-sized
CSVGDGTANYGYTF
>TRBJ2-7|TRBV3-1|.
CASSQDPRQGITYEQYF
>TRBJ1-4|TRBV15|.
CATSPEVATNEKLFF
>TRBJ2-3|TRBV29-1|.
CSVSPGGSKDTQYF
>TRBJ2-3|TRBV28|.
CASSFRVTDTQYF
>TRBJ2-1|TRBV12-3/TRBV12-4|.
CASSLIAGVGNEQFF
>TRBJ2-7|TRBV20-1|medium-sized
CSATRASYYEQYF
>TRBJ1-2|TRBV27|medium-sized
CASSFGGTDYGYTF
>TRBJ1-1|TRBV4-2|.
CASSQDAQGGTEAFF
>TRBJ1-2|TRBV29-1|medium-sized
CSVETYFYGYTF
>TRBJ2-7|TRBV10-3|.
CAIGGGDEQYF
>TRBJ2-2|TRBV29-1|medium-sized
CSVESEDRAGTNTGELFF
>TRBJ2-7|TRBV29-1|.
CSARTSGTGEQYF
>TRBJ2-1|TRBV12-3/TRBV12-4|.
CASSGLGQAYNEQFF
>TRBJ2-1|TRBV6-4|medium-sized
CASSDSFNLGNEQFF